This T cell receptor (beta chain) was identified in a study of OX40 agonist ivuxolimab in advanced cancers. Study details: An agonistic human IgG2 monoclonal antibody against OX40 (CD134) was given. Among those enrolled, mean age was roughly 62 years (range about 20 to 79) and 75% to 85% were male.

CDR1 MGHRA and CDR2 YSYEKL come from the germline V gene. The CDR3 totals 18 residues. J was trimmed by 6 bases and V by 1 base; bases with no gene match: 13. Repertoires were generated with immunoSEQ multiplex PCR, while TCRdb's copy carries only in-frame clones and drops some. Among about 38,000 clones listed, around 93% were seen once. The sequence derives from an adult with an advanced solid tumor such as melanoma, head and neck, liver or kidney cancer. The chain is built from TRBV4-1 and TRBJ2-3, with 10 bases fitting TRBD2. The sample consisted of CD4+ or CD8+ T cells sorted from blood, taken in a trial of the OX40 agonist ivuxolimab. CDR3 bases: TGCGCCAGCAGCCAAGGAGGGACTAGCGACCCCGTCCCGGATACGCAGTATTTT. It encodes CASSQGGTSDPVPDTQYF.